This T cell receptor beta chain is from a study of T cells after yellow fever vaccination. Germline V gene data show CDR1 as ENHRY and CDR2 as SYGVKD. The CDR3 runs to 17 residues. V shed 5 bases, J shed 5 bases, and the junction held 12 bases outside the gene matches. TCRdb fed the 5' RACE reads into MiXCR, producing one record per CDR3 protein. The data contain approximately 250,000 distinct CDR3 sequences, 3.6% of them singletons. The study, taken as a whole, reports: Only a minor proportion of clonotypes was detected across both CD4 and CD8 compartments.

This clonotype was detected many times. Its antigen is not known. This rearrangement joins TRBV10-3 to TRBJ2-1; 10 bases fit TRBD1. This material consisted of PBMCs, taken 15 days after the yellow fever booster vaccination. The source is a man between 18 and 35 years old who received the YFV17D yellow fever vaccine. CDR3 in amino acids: CAISQLSGTGENNEQFF. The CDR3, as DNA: TGTGCCATCAGTCAACTCTCCGGGACAGGGGAAAACAATGAGCAGTTCTTC.